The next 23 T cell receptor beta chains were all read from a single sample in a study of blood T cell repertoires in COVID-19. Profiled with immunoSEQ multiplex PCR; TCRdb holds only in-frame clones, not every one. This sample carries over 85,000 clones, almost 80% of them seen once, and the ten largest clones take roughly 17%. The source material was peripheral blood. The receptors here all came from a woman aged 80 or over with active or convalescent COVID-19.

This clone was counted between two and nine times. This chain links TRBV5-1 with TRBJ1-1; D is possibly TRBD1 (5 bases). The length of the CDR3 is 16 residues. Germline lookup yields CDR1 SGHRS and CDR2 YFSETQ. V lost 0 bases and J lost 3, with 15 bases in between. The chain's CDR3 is CASSLGGGMTDTEAFF. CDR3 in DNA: TGCGCCAGCAGCTTGGGGGGCGGGATGACAGACACTGAAGCTTTCTTT.

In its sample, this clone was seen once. The CDR3 DNA is TGTGCCAGCAGTTTTCTAGCGGGGGAAGTTGAGCAGTTCTTC. Translating it yields CASSFLAGEVEQFF. The chain carries TRBV28 and TRBJ2-1; the match to TRBD2 covers 10 bases. The germline gives CDR1 MDHEN, CDR2 SYDVKM. The CDR3 covers 14 residues. The V gene end was trimmed by 3 bases and the J gene end by 9 bases; junction bases not matched to a gene: 5.

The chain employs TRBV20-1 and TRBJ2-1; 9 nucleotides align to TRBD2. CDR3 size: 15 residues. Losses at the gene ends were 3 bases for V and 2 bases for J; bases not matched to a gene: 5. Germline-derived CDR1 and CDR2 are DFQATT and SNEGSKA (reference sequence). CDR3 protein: CSASFSGRPYNEQFF. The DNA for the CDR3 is TGCAGTGCTAGTTTTAGCGGGAGACCCTACAATGAGCAGTTCTTC.

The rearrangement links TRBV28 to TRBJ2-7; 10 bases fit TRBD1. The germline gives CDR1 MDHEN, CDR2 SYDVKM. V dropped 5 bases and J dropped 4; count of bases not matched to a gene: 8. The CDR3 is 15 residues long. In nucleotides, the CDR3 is TGTGCCAGCAGTCCCGCAGGGACAGGGGTGTACGAGCAGTACTTC. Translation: CASSPAGTGVYEQYF.

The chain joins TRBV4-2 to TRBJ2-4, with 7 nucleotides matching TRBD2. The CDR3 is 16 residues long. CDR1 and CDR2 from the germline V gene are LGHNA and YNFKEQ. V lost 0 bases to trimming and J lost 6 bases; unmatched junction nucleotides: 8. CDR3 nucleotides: TGTGCCAGCAGCCAAGACCAGCGATGGGGGGGAAACATTCAGTACTTC. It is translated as CASSQDQRWGGNIQYF.

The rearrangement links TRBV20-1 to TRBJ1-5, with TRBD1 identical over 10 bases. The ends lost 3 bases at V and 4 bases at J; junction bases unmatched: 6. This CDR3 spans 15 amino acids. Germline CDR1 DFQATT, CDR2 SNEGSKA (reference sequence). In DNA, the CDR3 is TGCAGTGCTAGTGGGACAGGGGACGGGAATCAGCCCCAGCATTTT. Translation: CSASGTGDGNQPQHF.

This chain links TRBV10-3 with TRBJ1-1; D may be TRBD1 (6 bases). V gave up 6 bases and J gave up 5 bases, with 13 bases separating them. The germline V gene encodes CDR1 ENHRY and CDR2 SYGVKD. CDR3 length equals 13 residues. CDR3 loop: CAIRPGTSTEAFF. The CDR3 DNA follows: TGTGCCATCAGACCCGGGACATCGACTGAAGCTTTCTTT.

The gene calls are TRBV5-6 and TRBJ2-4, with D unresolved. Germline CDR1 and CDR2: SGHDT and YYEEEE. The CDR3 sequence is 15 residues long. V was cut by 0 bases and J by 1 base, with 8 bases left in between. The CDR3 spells CASSLGPLAKNIQYF. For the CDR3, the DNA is TGTGCCAGCAGCTTGGGCCCACTGGCCAAAAACATTCAGTACTTC.

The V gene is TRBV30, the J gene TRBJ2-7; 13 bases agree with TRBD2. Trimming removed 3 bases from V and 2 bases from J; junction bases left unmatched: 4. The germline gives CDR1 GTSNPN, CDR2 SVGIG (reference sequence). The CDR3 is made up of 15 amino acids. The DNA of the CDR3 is TGTGCCTGGAGAACTAGCGGGAGGGCCGCCTACGAGCAGTACTTC. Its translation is CAWRTSGRAAYEQYF. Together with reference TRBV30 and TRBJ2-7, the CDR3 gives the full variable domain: SQTIHQWPATLVQPVGSPLSLECTVEGTSNPNLYWYRQAAGRGLQLLFYSVGIGQISSEVPQNLSASRPQDRQFILSSKKLLLSDSGFYLCAWRTSGRAAYEQYFGPGTRLTVT.

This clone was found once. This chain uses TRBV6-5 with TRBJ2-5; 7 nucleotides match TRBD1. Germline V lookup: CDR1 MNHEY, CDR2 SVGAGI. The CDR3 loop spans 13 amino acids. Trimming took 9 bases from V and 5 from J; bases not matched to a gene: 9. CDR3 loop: CASKTGNKETQYF. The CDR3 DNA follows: TGTGCCAGTAAGACAGGGAATAAGGAGACCCAGTACTTC.

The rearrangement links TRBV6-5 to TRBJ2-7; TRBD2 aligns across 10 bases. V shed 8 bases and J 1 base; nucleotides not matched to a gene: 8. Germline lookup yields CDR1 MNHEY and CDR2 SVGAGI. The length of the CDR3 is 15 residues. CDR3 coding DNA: TGTGCCAGCGGGGGACTAGCGCGCCTATCCTACGAGCAGTACTTC. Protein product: CASGGLARLSYEQYF.

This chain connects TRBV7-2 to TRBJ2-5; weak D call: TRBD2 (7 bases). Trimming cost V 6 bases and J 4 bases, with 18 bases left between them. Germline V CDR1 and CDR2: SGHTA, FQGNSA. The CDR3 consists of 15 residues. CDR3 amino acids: CASSWGGLVGETQYF. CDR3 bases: TGTGCCAGCAGTTGGGGGGGCCTAGTGGGAGAGACCCAGTACTTC.

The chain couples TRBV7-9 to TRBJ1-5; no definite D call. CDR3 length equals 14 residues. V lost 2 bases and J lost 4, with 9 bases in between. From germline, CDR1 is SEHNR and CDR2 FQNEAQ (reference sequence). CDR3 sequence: CASSLNGVNQPQHF. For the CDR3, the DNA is TGTGCCAGCAGCTTAAATGGAGTTAATCAGCCCCAGCATTTT.

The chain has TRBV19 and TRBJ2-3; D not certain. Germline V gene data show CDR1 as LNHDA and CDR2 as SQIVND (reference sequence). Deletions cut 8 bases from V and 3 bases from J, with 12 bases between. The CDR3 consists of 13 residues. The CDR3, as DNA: TGTGCCAGTGCTCGAGCGCTGACAGATACGCAGTATTTT. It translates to CASARALTDTQYF.

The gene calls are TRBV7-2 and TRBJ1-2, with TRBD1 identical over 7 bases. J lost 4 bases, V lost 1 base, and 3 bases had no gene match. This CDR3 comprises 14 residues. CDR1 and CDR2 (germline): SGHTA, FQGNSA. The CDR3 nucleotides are TGTGCCAGCAGCTTAGGGACAGGTCCCTATGGCTACACCTTC. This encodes CASSLGTGPYGYTF.

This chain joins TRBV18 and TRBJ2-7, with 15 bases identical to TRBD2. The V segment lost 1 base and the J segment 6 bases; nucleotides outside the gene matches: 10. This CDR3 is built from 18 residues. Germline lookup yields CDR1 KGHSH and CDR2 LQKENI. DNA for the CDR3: TGTGCCAGCTCACCACGGGGACTAGCGGGAGGTGCGGCGGGCGAGCAGTACTTC. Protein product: CASSPRGLAGGAAGEQYF.

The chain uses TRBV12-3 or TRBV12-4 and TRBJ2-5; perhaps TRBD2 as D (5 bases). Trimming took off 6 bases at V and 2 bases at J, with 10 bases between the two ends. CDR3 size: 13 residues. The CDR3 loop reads CASSPPGQETQYF. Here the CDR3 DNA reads TGTGCCAGCAGCCCTCCGGGGCAAGAGACCCAGTACTTC.

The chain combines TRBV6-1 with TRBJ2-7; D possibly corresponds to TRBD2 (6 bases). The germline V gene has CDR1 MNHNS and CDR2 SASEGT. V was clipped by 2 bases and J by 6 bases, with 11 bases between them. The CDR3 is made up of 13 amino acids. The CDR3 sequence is CASSERETLEQYF. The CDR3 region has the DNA TGTGCCAGCAGTGAACGGGAGACTCTCGAGCAGTACTTC.

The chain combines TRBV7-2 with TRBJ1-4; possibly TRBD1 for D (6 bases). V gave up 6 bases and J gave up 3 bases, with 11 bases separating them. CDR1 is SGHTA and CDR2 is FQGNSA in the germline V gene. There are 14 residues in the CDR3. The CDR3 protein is CASSPDRANEKLFF. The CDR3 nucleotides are TGTGCCAGCAGTCCGGACAGAGCTAATGAAAAACTGTTTTTT.

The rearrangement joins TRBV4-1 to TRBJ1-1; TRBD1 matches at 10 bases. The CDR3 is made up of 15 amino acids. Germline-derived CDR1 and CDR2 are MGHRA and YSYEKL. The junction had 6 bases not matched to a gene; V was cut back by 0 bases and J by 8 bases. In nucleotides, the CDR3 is TGCGCCAGCAGCCAAGATGACAGGGGGCGCCGGGAAGCTTTCTTT. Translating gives CASSQDDRGRREAFF.

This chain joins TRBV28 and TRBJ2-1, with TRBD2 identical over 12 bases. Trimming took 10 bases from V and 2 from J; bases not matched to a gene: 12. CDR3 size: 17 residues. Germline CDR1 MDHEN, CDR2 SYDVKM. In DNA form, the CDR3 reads TGTGCCACAAAAGGGGCTAGCGGGAGGGACACCTACAATGAGCAGTTCTTC. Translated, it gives CATKGASGRDTYNEQFF.

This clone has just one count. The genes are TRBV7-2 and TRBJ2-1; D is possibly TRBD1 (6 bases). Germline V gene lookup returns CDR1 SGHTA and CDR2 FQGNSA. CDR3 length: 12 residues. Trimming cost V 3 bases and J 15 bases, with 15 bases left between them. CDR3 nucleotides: TGTGCCAGCAGCTTGAGGGGGTTCCGCCCGTTCTTC. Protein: CASSLRGFRPFF.

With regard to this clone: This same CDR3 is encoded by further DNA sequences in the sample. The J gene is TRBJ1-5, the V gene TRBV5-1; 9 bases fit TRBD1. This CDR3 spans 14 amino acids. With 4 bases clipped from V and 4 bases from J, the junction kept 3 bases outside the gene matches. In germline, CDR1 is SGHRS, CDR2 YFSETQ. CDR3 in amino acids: CASSPGQGNQPQHF. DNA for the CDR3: TGCGCCAGCAGCCCCGGACAGGGGAATCAGCCCCAGCATTTT.